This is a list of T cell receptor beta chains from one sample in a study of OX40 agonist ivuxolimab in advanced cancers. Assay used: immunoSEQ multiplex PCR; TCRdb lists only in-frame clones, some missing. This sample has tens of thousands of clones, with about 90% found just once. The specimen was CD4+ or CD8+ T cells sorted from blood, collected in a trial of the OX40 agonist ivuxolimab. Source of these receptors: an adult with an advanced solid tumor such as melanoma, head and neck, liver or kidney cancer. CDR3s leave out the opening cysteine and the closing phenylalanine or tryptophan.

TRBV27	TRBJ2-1	ASSLQGTYNEQF
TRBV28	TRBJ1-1	ASSSRYKALNTEAF
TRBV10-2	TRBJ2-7	ASSALAGGPFEQY
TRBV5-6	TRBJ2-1	ASSLDPDGEYNEQF
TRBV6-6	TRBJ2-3	ASSDGSADTQY
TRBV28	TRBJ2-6	ASSSRDGGSGANVLT
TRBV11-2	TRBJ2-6	ASGSGSSGANVLT
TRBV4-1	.	ASSQDYRGSYEQY
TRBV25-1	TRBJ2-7	ASSEWAAGLEYEQY
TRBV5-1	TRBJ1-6	ASSLEGQGWNNSPLH
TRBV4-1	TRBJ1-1	ASSQGMAQGNTEAF
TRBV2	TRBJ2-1	ASSWTDSYNEQF
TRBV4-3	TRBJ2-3	ASSQVAGHTDTQY
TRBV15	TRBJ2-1	ATSREAIEQF
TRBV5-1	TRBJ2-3	ASSEDGSTDTQY
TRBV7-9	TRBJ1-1	ASSFRTGSKNTEAF
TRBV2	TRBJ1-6	ASSWANSPLH
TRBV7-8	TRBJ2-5	ASSFLPSGKETQY
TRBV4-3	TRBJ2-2	ASSQGSGGLAGELF
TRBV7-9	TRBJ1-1	ASSPTGNTEAF
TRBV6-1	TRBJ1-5	ASRRSNQPQH
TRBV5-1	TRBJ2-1	ASSLRTGVSHNEQF
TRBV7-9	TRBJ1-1	ASSFRGQMNTEAF
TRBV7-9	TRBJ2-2	ASSSTVNTGELF
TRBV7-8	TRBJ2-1	ASSTQRNEQF
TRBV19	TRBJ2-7	ASSIGQGYEQY
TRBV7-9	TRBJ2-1	ASSLNSGFGAYNEQF